This passage covers 20 T cell receptor beta chains from one sample sequenced in a study of blood T cells in healthy people across ages. Combining a sample-barcoded 5' primer with a J-beta primer mix, a second PCR ran for about 7 to 11 cycles. One entry per CDR3 protein results from TCRdb running MiXCR on the 5' RACE reads. Among about 1.4 million distinct CDR3 sequences listed, around 59% were seen once. The sample was blood. These TCRs come from a man aged 18 to 29 in good health.

CDR3 in amino acids: CASSSGLAIRTEAFF. The CDR3 DNA is TGTGCCAGCAGCTCGGGACTGGCAATTAGAACTGAAGCTTTCTTT. The chain is built from TRBV7-9 and TRBJ1-1; tentatively, D is TRBD1 (5 bases). The V end was cut by 4 bases, the J end by 5 bases, with 17 bases between. The CDR3 loop spans 15 amino acids. Germline lookup yields CDR1 SEHNR and CDR2 FQNEAQ (reference sequence).

DNA of the CDR3: TGCGCCAGCTCGAGGGACCGACAGGGCTCCTATGGCTACACCTTC. This gives the protein CASSRDRQGSYGYTF. The chain is built from TRBV5-1 and TRBJ1-2, with 7 bases fitting TRBD1. Trimming at V came to 7 bases and at J to 4 bases, leaving 13 bases not matched to a gene. The CDR3 extends over 15 amino acids. CDR1 SGHRS and CDR2 YFSETQ come from the germline V gene.

The table lists this clonotype with a few counts. The chain uses TRBV27 and TRBJ2-5; D is perhaps TRBD1 or TRBD2 (5 bases each). Matching the DNA end better, TRBJ2-7 makes the J call doubtful. The CDR3 loop spans 12 amino acids. CDR1 is MNHEY and CDR2 is SMNVEV in the germline V gene (reference sequence). The DNA for the CDR3 is TGTGCCAGCTTCGGGACCACAACCGAGCAGTACTTC. As protein: CASFGTTTEQYF.

This CDR3 reads CASSPGQGADNEQFF. The CDR3 DNA sequence: TGCGCCAGCAGCCCGGGACAGGGGGCGGACAATGAGCAGTTCTTC. The chain couples TRBV5-1 to TRBJ2-1; 12 nucleotides align to TRBD1. CDR1 is SGHRS and CDR2 is YFSETQ in the germline V gene. The CDR3 is 15 amino acids. Trimming removed 4 bases from V and 5 bases from J; junction bases left unmatched: 4.

This clonotype was counted between two and nine times. J is TRBJ2-3 and V is TRBV29-1; 8 bases are a match to TRBD1. V lost 4 bases to trimming and J lost 4 bases; unmatched junction nucleotides: 10. Germline CDR1 reads SQVTM; CDR2 reads ANQGSEA. The CDR3 has 15 amino acids. The CDR3 loop reads CSVASGGTGPDTQYF. The CDR3, as DNA: TGCAGCGTTGCGAGTGGGGGGACAGGACCAGATACGCAGTATTTT.

Concerning this clonotype itself: Germline and junction disagree at one end, which may indicate a read error. This chain connects TRBV6-5 to TRBJ2-1; no firm D call. The germline V gene encodes CDR1 MNHEY and CDR2 SVGAGI. The CDR3 spans 14 residues. DNA of the CDR3: TGTACCAGCAGACCGAGCAGCTCCTACAATGAGCAGTTCTTC. It codes for CTSRPSSSYNEQFF.

J is TRBJ2-3 and V is TRBV20-1; no reliable D call. The CDR3 has 15 residues. Looked up from germline, CDR1 is DFQATT and CDR2 is SNEGSKA (reference sequence). Trimming stripped 3 bases from V and 0 bases from J, with 13 bases between. DNA of the CDR3: TGCAGTGCTAGCTATTACTTGGCTAGCACAGATACGCAGTATTTT. Its protein is CSASYYLASTDTQYF.

This clonotype has only a few counts. The chain combines TRBV10-3 with TRBJ2-5; D is unclear. V was pared by 8 bases and J by 3 bases, with 10 bases between. Germline assignment: CDR1 ENHRY and CDR2 SYGVKD. The CDR3 spans 12 residues. CDR3 sequence: CAIGQEEETQYF. CDR3 nucleotide sequence: TGTGCCATCGGTCAGGAAGAAGAGACCCAGTACTTC.

This clonotype has just one count. The chain uses TRBV25-1 and TRBJ2-3; D is unclear. Germline V gives CDR1 MGHDK, CDR2 SYGVNS. The V and J ends lost 2 bases and 2 bases respectively, with 8 bases between them. There are 14 residues in the CDR3. CDR3 in DNA: TGTGCCAGCAGTGAAGCCGGTCACACAGATACGCAGTATTTT. Translating gives CASSEAGHTDTQYF.

The rearrangement uses TRBV11-2 and TRBJ2-7, with D possibly TRBD1 on 5 matching bases. CDR1 and CDR2 (germline): SGHAT, FQNNGV. The length of the CDR3 is 15 residues. Trimming stripped 1 base from V and 3 bases from J, with 13 bases between. The CDR3 region is CASSLVPQGSYEQYF. The CDR3 DNA sequence: TGTGCCAGCAGCTTAGTTCCCCAGGGCAGCTACGAGCAGTACTTC.

This rearrangement joins TRBV6-1 to TRBJ2-7; D gene uncertain. Deletions cut 0 bases from V and 2 bases from J, with 11 bases between. CDR1 and CDR2 from the germline V gene are MNHNS and SASEGT. This CDR3 region has 15 residues. In nucleotides, the CDR3 is TGTGCCAGCAGTGAAGCGCACGTTCCCGCCTACGAGCAGTACTTC. It yields the protein CASSEAHVPAYEQYF.

This clonotype was seen more than once but under ten times. The chain carries TRBV6-5 and TRBJ1-2; TRBD1 agrees at 7 bases. The CDR3 spans 15 residues. V was clipped by 8 bases and J by 4 bases; unmatched bases: 13. The V gene's germline CDR1 is MNHEY and CDR2 SVGAGI. The DNA for the CDR3 is TGTGCCAGCTCAGAATCGGGACAGAAATTCTATGGCTACACCTTC. Its protein product is CASSESGQKFYGYTF.

The table lists this clonotype with a few counts. CDR3 nucleotide sequence: TGTGCCAGCAGTCCAACCCCCGGTCGCAATGGCTACACCTTC. This sequence encodes CASSPTPGRNGYTF. This chain links TRBV25-1 with TRBJ1-2; unclear D gene. This CDR3 spans 14 amino acids. V gave up 5 bases and J gave up 6 bases, with 16 bases separating them. In germline, CDR1 is MGHDK, CDR2 SYGVNS.

The chain couples TRBV12-3 or TRBV12-4 to TRBJ1-4; no definite D call. The CDR3 runs to 15 residues. V was cut by 4 bases and J by 4 bases, with 13 bases left in between. DNA for the CDR3: TGTGCCAGCAGTTCCTCAGGAGTGGGTAATGAAAAACTGTTTTTT. Translating it yields CASSSSGVGNEKLFF.

The V call is TRBV12-3 or TRBV12-4, the J call TRBJ1-1; maybe TRBD1 (5 bases). V lost 5 bases, J lost 0 bases, and 13 bases lay in between. CDR3 length: 15 residues. CDR3 region: CASSGPGRMNTEAFF. CDR3 nucleotide sequence: TGTGCCAGCAGTGGGCCGGGACGGATGAACACTGAAGCTTTCTTT.

The chain couples TRBV7-9 to TRBJ1-1; perhaps TRBD1 as D (6 bases). The length of the CDR3 is 19 residues. V was trimmed by 4 bases and J by 3 bases, leaving 27 bases between them. Germline values: CDR1 SEHNR, CDR2 FQNEAQ (reference sequence). As DNA, the CDR3 is TGTGCCAGCAGCTCGAACTCAGGGGAACCTACTCCAAGGGACACTGAAGCTTTCTTT. Amino acid sequence: CASSSNSGEPTPRDTEAFF.

The chain joins TRBV29-1 to TRBJ1-1; TRBD1 is a possible D gene (6 bases). Trimming took off 4 bases at V and 5 bases at J, with 20 bases between the two ends. CDR3 length equals 15 residues. Germline values: CDR1 SQVTM, CDR2 ANQGSEA. The CDR3 DNA reads TGCAGCGTTGCACCAGAAAGCAGGGGAGCGACTGAAGCTTTCTTT. Amino acids: CSVAPESRGATEAFF.

This clonotype appeared a few times. The rearrangement uses TRBV4-3 and TRBJ2-3; D gene unclear. The CDR3 has 15 residues. V shed 1 base and J shed 2 bases, with 10 bases lying between them. The germline CDR1 and CDR2 sequences are LGHNA and YSLEER. The CDR3 sequence is CASSQGDSITDTQYF. CDR3 sequence (DNA): TGCGCCAGCAGCCAAGGAGACTCCATCACAGATACGCAGTATTTT.

The table lists this clonotype with many counts. This rearrangement joins TRBV29-1 to TRBJ2-5; possible D gene TRBD1, 5 bases. In germline, CDR1 is SQVTM, CDR2 ANQGSEA. The CDR3 totals 13 residues. CDR3 sequence (DNA): TGCAGTACAAAGCAGTCAGGGTCGGAGACCCAGTACTTC. Translating it yields CSTKQSGSETQYF.

The genes are TRBV5-1 and TRBJ1-1; D is possibly TRBD1 (6 bases). CDR1 is SGHRS, CDR2 YFSETQ, per germline. The V and J ends lost 3 bases and 1 base respectively, with 22 bases between them. This CDR3 region has 18 residues. The CDR3 loop reads CASSSQPAGQTRNTEAFF. The DNA for the CDR3 is TGCGCCAGCAGCTCACAACCCGCGGGACAAACCAGGAACACTGAAGCTTTCTTT.